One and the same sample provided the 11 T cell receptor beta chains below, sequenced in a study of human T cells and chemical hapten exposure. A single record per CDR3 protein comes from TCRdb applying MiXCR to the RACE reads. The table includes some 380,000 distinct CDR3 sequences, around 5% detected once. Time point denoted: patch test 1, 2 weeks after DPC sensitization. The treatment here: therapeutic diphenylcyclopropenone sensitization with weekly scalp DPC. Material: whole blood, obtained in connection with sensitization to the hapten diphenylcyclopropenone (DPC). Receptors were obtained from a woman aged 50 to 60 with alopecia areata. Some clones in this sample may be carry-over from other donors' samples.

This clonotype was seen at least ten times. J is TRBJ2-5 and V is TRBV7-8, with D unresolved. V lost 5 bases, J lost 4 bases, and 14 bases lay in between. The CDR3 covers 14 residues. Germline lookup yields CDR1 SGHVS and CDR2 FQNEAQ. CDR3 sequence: CASSPMAFRETQYF. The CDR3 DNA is TGTGCCAGCAGCCCTATGGCCTTTCGAGAGACCCAGTACTTC.

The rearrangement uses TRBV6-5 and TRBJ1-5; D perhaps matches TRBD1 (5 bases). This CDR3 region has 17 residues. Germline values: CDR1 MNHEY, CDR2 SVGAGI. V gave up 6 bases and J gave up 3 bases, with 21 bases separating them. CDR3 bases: TGTGCCAGCAGCCGGGGCGGGGGGGGGTTTTACAATCAGCCCCAGCATTTT. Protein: CASSRGGGGFYNQPQHF.

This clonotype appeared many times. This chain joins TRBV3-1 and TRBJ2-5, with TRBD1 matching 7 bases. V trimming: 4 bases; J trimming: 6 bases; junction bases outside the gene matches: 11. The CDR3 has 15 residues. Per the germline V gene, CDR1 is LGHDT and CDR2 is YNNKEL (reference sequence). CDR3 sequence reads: CASSRRQGDGQTQYF. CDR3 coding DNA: TGTGCCAGCAGCCGACGACAGGGTGATGGGCAGACCCAGTACTTC.

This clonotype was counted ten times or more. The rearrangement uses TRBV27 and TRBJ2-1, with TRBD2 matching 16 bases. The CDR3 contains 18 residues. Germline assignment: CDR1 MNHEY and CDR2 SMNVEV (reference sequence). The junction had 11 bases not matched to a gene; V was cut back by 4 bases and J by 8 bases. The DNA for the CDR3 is TGTGCCAGCAGTTCCTTCGAGGGACTAGCGGGAGGGCCCGATGAGCAGTTCTTC. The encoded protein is CASSSFEGLAGGPDEQFF.

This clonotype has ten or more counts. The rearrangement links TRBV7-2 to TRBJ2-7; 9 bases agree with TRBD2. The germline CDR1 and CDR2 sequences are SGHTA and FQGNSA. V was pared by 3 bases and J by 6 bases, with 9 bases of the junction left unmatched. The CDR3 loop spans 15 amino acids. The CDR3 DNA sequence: TGTGCCAGCAGCTTGGGGACTAGCCGGATAACCGAGCAGTACTTC. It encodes CASSLGTSRITEQYF.

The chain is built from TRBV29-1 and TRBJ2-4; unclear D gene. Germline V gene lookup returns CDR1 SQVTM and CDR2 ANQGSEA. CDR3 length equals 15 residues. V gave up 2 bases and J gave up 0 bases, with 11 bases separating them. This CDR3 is CSVEREHLAKNIQYF. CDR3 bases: TGCAGCGTTGAAAGGGAACATCTAGCCAAAAACATTCAGTACTTC.

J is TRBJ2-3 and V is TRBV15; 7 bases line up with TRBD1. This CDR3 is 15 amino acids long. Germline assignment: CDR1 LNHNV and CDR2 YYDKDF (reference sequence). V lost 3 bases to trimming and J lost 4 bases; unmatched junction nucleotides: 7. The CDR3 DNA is TGTGCCACCAGCAGGACAGGGTTGGGCGCAGATACGCAGTATTTT. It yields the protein CATSRTGLGADTQYF. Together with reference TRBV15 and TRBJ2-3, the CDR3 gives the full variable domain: DAMVIQNPRYQVTQFGKPVTLSCSQTLNHNVMYWYQQKSSQAPKLLFHYYDKDFNNEADTPDNFQSRRPNTSFCFLDIRSPGLGDTAMYLCATSRTGLGADTQYFGPGTRLTVL.

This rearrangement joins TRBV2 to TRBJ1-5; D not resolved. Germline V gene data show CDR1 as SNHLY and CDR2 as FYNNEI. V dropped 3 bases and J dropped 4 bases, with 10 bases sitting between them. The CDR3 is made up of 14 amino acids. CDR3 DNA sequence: TGTGCCAGCAGTGATTCCGGACTTAATCAGCCCCAGCATTTT. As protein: CASSDSGLNQPQHF.

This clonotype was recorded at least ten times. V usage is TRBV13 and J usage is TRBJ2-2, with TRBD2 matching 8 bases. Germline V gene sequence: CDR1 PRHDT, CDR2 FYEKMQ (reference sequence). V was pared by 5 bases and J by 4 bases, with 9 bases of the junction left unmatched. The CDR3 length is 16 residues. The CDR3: CASSPVGLAPTGELFF. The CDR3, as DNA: TGTGCCAGCAGCCCAGTCGGACTAGCCCCCACCGGGGAGCTGTTTTTT.

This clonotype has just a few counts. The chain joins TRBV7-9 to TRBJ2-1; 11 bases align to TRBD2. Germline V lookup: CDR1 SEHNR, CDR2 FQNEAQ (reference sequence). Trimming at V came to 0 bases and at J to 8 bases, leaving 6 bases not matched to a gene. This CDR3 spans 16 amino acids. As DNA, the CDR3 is TGTGCCAGCAGCTTAGCCGGTAGCGGGGGGGCCGATGAGCAGTTCTTC. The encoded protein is CASSLAGSGGADEQFF.

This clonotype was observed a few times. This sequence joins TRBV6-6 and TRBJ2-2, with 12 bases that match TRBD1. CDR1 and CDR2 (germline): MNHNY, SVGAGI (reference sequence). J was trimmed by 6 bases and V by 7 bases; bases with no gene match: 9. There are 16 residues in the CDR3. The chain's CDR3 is CASIPGQGAIPGELFF. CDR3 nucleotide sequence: TGTGCCAGCATCCCGGGACAGGGGGCGATCCCCGGGGAGCTGTTTTTT.